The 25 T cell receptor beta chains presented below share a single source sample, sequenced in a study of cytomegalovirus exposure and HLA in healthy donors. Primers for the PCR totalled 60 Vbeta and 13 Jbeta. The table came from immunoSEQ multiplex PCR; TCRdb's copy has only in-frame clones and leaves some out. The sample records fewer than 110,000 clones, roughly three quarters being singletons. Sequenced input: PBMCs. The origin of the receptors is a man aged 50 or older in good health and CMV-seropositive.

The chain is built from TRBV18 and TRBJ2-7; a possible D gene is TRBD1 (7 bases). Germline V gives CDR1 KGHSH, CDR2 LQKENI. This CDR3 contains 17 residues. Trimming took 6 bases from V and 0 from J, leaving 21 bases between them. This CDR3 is CASSHQAGQGGSYEQYF. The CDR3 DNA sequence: TGTGCCAGCTCCCACCAGGCGGGGCAGGGGGGCTCCTACGAGCAGTACTTC. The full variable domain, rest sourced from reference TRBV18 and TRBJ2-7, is NAGVMQNPRHLVRRRGQEARLRCSPMKGHSHVYWYRQLPEEGLKFMVYLQKENIIDESGMPKERFSAEFPKEGPSILRIQQVVRGDSAAYFCASSHQAGQGGSYEQYFGPGTRLTVT.

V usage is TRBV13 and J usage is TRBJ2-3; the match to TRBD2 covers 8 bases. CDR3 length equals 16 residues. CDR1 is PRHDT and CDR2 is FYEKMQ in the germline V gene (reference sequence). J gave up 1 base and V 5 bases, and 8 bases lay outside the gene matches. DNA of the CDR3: TGTGCCAGCAGCCGTCCGGGACTAGGGGGCACAGATACGCAGTATTTT. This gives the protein CASSRPGLGGTDTQYF.

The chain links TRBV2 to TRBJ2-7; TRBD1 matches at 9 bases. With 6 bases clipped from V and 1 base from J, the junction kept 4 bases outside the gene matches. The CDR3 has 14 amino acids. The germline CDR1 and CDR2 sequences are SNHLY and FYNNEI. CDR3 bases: TGTGCCAGCAGGGGGACAGGGAGGTCCTACGAGCAGTACTTC. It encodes CASRGTGRSYEQYF.

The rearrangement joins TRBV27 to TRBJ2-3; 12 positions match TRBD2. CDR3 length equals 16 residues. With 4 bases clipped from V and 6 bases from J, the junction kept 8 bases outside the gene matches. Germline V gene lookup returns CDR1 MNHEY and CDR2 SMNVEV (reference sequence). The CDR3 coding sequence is TGTGCCAGCAGTTCTAGCGGGAGGGCGAGTGGTGATACGCAGTATTTT. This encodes CASSSSGRASGDTQYF.

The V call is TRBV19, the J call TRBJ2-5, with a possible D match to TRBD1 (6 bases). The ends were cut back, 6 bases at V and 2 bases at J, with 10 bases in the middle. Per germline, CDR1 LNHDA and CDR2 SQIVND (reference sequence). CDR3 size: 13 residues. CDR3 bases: TGTGCCAGTAGAACGACAGGTCAAGAGACCCAGTACTTC. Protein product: CASRTTGQETQYF.

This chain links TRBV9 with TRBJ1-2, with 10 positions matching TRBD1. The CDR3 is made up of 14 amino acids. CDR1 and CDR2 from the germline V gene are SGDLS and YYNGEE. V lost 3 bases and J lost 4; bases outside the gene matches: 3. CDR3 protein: CASSEGQGSYGYTF. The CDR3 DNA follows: TGTGCCAGCAGCGAGGGACAGGGGAGCTATGGCTACACCTTC.

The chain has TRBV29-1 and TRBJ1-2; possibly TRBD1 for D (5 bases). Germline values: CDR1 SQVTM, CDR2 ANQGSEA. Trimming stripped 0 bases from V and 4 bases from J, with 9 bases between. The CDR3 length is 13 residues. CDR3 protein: CSVEEEGPYGYTF. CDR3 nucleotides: TGCAGCGTTGAAGAGGAGGGGCCCTATGGCTACACCTTC.

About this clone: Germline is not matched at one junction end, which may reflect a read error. The CDR3 DNA reads TGTGCCAGTGGGACAGGGACCTACGGGCAGTACTTC. Amino acid sequence: CASGTGTYGQYF. This chain links TRBV27 with TRBJ2-7; TRBD1 matches 9 bases. The CDR3 loop spans 12 amino acids. Germline assignment: CDR1 MNHEY and CDR2 SMNVEV (reference sequence).

The CDR3: CASSMWQASTDTQYF. CDR3 bases: TGTGCCAGTAGTATGTGGCAGGCTAGCACAGATACGCAGTATTTT. The chain employs TRBV19 and TRBJ2-3; unclear D gene. Per the germline V gene, CDR1 is LNHDA and CDR2 is SQIVND (reference sequence). This CDR3 region has 15 residues. Trimming left V 3 bases short and J 0 bases short, with 10 bases between.

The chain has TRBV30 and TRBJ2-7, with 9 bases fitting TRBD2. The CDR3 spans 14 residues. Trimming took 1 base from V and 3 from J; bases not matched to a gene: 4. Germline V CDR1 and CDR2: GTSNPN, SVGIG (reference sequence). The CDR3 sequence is CAWSGVAGDYEQYF. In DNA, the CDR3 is TGTGCCTGGAGTGGGGTAGCGGGAGACTACGAGCAGTACTTC.

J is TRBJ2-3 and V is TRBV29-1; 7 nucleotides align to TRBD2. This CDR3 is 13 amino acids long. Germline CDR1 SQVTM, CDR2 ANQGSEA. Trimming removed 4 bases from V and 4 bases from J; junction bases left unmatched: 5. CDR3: CSVAAGVADTQYF. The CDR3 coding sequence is TGCAGCGTTGCGGCGGGAGTAGCAGATACGCAGTATTTT.

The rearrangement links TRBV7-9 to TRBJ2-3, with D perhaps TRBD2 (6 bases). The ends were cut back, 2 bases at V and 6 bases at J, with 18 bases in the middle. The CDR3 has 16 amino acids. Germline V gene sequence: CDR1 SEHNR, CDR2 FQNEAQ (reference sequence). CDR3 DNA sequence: TGTGCCAGCAGCTTATCGGCGGGAACAACTTCGGATACGCAGTATTTT. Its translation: CASSLSAGTTSDTQYF.

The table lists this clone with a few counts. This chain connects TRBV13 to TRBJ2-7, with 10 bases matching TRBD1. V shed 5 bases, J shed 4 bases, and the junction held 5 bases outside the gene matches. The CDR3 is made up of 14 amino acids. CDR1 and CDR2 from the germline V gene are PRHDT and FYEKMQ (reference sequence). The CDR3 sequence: CASSQGQGSYEQYF. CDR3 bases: TGTGCCAGCAGCCAGGGACAGGGGAGTTACGAGCAGTACTTC.

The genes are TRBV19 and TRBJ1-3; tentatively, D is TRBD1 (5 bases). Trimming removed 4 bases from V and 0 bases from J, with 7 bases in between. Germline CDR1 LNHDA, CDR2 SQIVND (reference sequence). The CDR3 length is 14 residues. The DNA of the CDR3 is TGTGCCAGTAGTACCAGGGACTCTGGAAACACCATATATTTT. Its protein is CASSTRDSGNTIYF.

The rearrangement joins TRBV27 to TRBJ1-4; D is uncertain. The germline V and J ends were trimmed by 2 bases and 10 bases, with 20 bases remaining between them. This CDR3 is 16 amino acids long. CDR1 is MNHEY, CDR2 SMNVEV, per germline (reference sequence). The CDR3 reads CASSLTTTGVIGKLFF. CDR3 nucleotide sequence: TGTGCCAGCAGTTTAACCACCACCGGGGTGATCGGAAAACTGTTTTTT.

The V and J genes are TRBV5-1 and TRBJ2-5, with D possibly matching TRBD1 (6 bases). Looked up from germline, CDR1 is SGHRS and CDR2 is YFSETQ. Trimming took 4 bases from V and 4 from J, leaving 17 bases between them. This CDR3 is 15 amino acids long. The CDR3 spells CASSPRGQLIETQYF. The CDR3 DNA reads TGCGCCAGCAGCCCCAGGGGTCAGTTGATAGAGACCCAGTACTTC.

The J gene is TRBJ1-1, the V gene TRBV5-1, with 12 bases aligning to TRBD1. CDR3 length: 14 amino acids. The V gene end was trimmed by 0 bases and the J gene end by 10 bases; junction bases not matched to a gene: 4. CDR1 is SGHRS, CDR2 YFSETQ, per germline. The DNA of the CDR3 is TGCGCCAGCAGCTTGGGGGACAGGGGGCTCGGAGCTTTCTTT. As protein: CASSLGDRGLGAFF.

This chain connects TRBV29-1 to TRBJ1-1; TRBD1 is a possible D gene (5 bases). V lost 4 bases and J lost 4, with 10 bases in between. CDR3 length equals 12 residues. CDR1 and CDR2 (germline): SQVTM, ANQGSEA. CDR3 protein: CSVVGGSTEAFF. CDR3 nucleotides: TGCAGCGTTGTGGGGGGGAGCACTGAAGCTTTCTTT.

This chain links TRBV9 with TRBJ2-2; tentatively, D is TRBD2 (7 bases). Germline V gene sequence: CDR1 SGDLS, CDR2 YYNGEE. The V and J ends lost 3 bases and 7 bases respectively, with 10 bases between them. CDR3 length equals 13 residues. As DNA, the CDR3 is TGTGCCAGCAGCGAGGGGGGGATCGGGGAGCTGTTTTTT. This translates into CASSEGGIGELFF.

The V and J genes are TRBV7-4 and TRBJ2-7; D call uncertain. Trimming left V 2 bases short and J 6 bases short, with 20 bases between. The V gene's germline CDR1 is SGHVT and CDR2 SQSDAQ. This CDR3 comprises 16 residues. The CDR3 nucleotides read TGTGCCAGCAGCTTAAAGCTTTCCCCCGAGGTGAGCGAGCAGTACTTC. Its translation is CASSLKLSPEVSEQYF.

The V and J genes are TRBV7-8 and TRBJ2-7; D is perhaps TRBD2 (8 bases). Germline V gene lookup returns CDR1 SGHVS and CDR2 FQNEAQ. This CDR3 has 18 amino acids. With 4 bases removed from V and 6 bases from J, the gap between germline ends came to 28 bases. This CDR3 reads CASSYRQGPDRTSIEQYF. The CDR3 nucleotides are TGTGCCAGCAGCTATAGACAGGGCCCGGACCGGACTAGCATCGAGCAGTACTTC.

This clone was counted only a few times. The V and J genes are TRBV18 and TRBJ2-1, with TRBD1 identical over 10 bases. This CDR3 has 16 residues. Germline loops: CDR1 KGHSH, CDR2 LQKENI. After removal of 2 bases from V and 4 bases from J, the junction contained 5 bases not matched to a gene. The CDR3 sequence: CASSPGTGENYNEQFF. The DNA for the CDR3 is TGTGCCAGCTCACCAGGGACAGGGGAAAATTACAATGAGCAGTTCTTC. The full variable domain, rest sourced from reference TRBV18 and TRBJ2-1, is NAGVMQNPRHLVRRRGQEARLRCSPMKGHSHVYWYRQLPEEGLKFMVYLQKENIIDESGMPKERFSAEFPKEGPSILRIQQVVRGDSAAYFCASSPGTGENYNEQFFGPGTRLTVL.

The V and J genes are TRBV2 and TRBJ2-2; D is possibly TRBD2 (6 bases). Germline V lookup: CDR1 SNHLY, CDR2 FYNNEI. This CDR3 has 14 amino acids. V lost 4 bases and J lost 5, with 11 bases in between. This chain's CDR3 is CASSAEEGTGELFF. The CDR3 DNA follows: TGTGCCAGCAGTGCGGAGGAGGGGACCGGGGAGCTGTTTTTT.

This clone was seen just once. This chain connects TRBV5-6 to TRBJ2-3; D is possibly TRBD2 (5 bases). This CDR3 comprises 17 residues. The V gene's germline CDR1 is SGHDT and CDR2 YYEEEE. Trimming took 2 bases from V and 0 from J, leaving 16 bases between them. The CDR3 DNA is TGTGCCAGCAGCTTACCCCTCGGCGGCGGGAGCACAGATACGCAGTATTTT. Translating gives CASSLPLGGGSTDTQYF.

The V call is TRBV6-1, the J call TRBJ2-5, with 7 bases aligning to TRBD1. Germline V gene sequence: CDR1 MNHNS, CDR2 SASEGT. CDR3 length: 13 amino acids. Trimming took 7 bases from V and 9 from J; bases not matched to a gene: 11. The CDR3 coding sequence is TGTGCCAGCAATCGCCAGGGGGTCAAGGCCCAGTACTTC. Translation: CASNRQGVKAQYF.